What follows are 2 T cell receptor beta chains derived from one specimen sequenced in a study of graft-versus-host responses after intestinal transplantation. Here immunoSEQ multiplex PCR was the method, and the copy in TCRdb shows in-frame clones only, minus some. The sample shows roughly 120,000 clones, 90% to 95% of them seen only once. No antigen has been assigned to these receptors. The sample consisted of unstimulated CD4+ T cells sorted from spleen or lymph node cells, taken before intestinal transplant. The receptors derive from a human donor who received an intestinal transplant.

The rearrangement joins TRBV30 to TRBJ2-3; D gene uncertain. Germline lookup yields CDR1 GTSNPN and CDR2 SVGIG (reference sequence). This CDR3 has 12 amino acids. The V end lost 0 bases, the J end lost 7 bases, and 8 bases lay between the germline ends. The CDR3 DNA reads TGTGCCTGGAGTGTACGGAAAAATACGCAGTATTTT. This sequence encodes CAWSVRKNTQYF. The full variable domain, with the rest looked up from reference TRBV30 and TRBJ2-3, is SQTIHQWPATLVQPVGSPLSLECTVEGTSNPNLYWYRQAAGRGLQLLFYSVGIGQISSEVPQNLSASRPQDRQFILSSKKLLLSDSGFYLCAWSVRKNTQYFGPGTRLTVL.

DNA of the CDR3: TGTGCCAGCAGCCGGGGGGGAGATACGCAGTATTTT. Translated: CASSRGGDTQYF. The genes are TRBV5-6 and TRBJ2-3; 8 bases agree with TRBD2. CDR1 is SGHDT and CDR2 is YYEEEE in the germline V gene. With V trimmed by 4 bases and J by 5 bases, 0 bases remained unmatched. The CDR3 covers 12 residues.